The source of this T cell receptor beta chain is a study of blood T cells in healthy people across ages. This clonotype was detected only a few times. Together with a sample-barcoded 5' primer, a J-beta primer mix was included in a second PCR lasting roughly 7 to 11 cycles. TCRdb processed the 5' RACE reads anew with MiXCR; each CDR3 protein has one entry. The sample shows 800,000 to 950,000 distinct CDR3 sequences, around 48% of them seen only once. CDR1 and CDR2 from the germline V gene are SNHLY and FYNNEI. V lost 7 bases to trimming and J lost 5 bases, with 6 bases between them. The CDR3 sequence is 11 residues long.

Sequencing was performed on blood. V gene TRBV2 combines with J gene TRBJ2-1, with D uncertain. The source of this sequence is a man in his thirties or forties in good health. The CDR3 protein is CASIRNNEQFF. The CDR3 coding sequence is TGTGCCAGCATTAGAAACAATGAGCAGTTCTTC.